This T cell receptor beta chain appears in the sequencing data of a study of T-cell reconstitution after alpha-beta-depleted transplantation in children. Study-level results: T-cell counts and diversity were attributed mostly to newly produced T cells one year after transplant. Reports say that about two months after transplant, the alpha-beta T cells came out of several hundred graft clones that had expanded.

A library of TCRbeta sequences, prepared with unique molecular identifiers, was generated. TCRdb reprocessed the PCR reads with MiXCR, giving one entry per CDR3 protein. The table lists 200,000 to 300,000 distinct CDR3 sequences, 25% of them singletons. Germline CDR1 is SGHRS and CDR2 is YFSETQ. The CDR3 spans 14 residues. V gave up 3 bases and J gave up 5 bases; unmatched junction bases: 4. Points on this clonotype: Its antigen is as yet unknown.

The rearrangement links TRBV5-1 to TRBJ1-1, with TRBD1 identical over 10 bases. The TCR originated in a girl aged 2 to 10 with Fanconi anemia, due to receive a stem cell transplant. The source material was PBMCs, sampled before TCRalphabeta/CD19-depleted stem cell transplant. CDR3 coding DNA: TGCGCCAGCAGCTCGGGACAGGGGTGGACTGAAGCTTTCTTT. This sequence encodes CASSSGQGWTEAFF. Full variable domain (rest looked up from reference TRBV5-1 and TRBJ1-1): KAGVTQTPRYLIKTRGQQVTLSCSPISGHRSVSWYQQTPGQGLQFLFEYFSETQRNKGNFPGRFSGRQFSNSRSEMNVSTLELGDSALYLCASSSGQGWTEAFFGQGTRLTVV.